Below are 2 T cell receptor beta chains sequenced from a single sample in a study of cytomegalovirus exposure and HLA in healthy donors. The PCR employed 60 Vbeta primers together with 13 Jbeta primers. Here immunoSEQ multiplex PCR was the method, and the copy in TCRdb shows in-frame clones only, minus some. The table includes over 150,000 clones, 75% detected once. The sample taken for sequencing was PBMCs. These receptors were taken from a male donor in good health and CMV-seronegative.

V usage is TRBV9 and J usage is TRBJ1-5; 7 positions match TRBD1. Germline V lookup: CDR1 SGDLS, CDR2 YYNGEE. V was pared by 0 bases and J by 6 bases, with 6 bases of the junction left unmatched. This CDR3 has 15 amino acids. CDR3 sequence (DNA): TGTGCCAGCAGCGTAGGAAGCAGGGGGTTTCAGCCCCAGCATTTT. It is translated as CASSVGSRGFQPQHF.

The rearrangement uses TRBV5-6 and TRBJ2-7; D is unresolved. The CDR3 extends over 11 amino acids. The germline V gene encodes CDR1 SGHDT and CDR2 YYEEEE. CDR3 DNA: TGTGTAAGCCCCAACTGCTACGAGCAGTACTTC. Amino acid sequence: CVSPNCYEQYF.